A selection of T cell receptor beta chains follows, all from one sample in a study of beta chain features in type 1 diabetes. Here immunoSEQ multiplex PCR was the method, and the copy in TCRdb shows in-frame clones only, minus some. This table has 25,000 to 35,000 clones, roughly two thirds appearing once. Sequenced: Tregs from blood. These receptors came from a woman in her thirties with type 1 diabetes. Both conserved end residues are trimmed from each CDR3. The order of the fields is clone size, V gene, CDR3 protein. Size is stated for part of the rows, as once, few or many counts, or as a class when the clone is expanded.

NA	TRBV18	ASSPSDRRIDGYT
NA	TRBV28	ASNPPGQGGTGELF
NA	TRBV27	ASSPLAGGKAQY
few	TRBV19	ASSTPGSDTQY
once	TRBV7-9	ASSLAGAVGEQY
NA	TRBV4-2	ASSQDPRSAYEQY
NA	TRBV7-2	ASSLSFASLAYEQY
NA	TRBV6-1	ASRRGDYEQY
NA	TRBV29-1	SVALAGVGEQF
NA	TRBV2	ASSDDREAGGYT
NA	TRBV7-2	ASSLRASEGDEQF
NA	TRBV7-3	ASSLQGNADTQY
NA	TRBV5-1	ASSVFGYRGNEKLF
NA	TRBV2	ASSGYRGLTEAF
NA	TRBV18	ASSPGTDNEQF
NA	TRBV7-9	ASSFRSEQPQH
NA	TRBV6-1	ASSVYSGRSTDTQY
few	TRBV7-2	ASSLNGGRETQY
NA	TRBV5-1	ASSSYAGAYEQY
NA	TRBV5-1	ASSVAGHDEQY
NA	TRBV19	ASSKGLADTGELF
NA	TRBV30	AWSSAGTGIIQPQH
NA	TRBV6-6	ASRPLTPNTEAF
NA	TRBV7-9	ASSRGQLNTEAF
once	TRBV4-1	ASSQGAGGFQETQY
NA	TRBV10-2	ASRDWTGKETQY
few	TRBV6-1	AISERGVQSSGANVLT
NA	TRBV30	AGYRVRGGRGEQY
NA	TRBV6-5	ASRGQGADNYGYT
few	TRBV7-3	ASSLHQGSEAF
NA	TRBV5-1	ASRLRDTYTGELF
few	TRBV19	ASSFGDRYGYT
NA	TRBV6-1	ASSEGVLRRRGTQY
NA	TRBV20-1	SAVVAYEQY
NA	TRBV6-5	ASSYSPFDYGYT
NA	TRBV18	ASSQQGENTEAF
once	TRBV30	AWSVPGTGGNTIY
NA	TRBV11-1	ASQGAVGQF
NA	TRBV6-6	ASSPGTSGRMY
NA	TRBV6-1	ASVVGTASDTQY
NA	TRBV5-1	ASSFEGAREQY
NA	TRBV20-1	SAKAGGGAF
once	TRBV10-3	AISETKFYNEQF
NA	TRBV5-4	ASSSGLAGVSDTQY
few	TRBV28	ASSPGQFWSPQH
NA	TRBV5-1	ASSPGGGPSYNEQF
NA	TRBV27	ARGYQETQY